The 6 T cell receptor beta chains below come from one sample, sequenced in a study of T cells after yellow fever vaccination. TCRdb re-called the 5' RACE reads through MiXCR, storing one row per CDR3 protein. The table lists over 150,000 distinct CDR3 sequences, around 7.3% of them singletons. Source: CD4+ T cells sorted from PBMCs, taken 5 days after the first yellow fever vaccination. The origin of the receptors is a young man who received the YFV17D yellow fever vaccine.

This clonotype was picked up many times. Here the CDR3 DNA reads TGTGCCAGCAGCAGACAGGGGGTGAACACTGAAGCTTTCTTT. This translates into CASSRQGVNTEAFF. The chain joins TRBV7-2 to TRBJ1-1; 9 bases map to TRBD1. This CDR3 is built from 14 residues. The V and J ends lost 5 bases and 0 bases, in that order; junction bases with no gene match: 1. The germline V gene encodes CDR1 SGHTA and CDR2 FQGNSA. The variable domain in full, completed from reference TRBV7-2 and TRBJ1-1, reads GAGVSQSPSNKVTEKGKDVELRCDPISGHTALYWYRQSLGQGLEFLIYFQGNSAPDKSGLPSDRFSAERTGGSVSTLTIQRTQQEDSAVYLCASSRQGVNTEAFFGQGTRLTVV.

The CDR3 sequence is CASSQAGQGLDEQFF. The CDR3 DNA sequence: TGTGCCAGCAGCCAAGCCGGCCAGGGCCTGGATGAGCAGTTCTTC. The V and J genes are TRBV3-1 and TRBJ2-1, with D possibly TRBD1 on 5 matching bases. The germline V and J ends were trimmed by 1 base and 8 bases, with 15 bases remaining between them. The CDR3 loop spans 15 amino acids. Germline CDR1 is LGHDT and CDR2 is YNNKEL (reference sequence).

This clonotype showed up many times. The chain couples TRBV7-8 to TRBJ1-5; the match to TRBD1 covers 8 bases. CDR3 length equals 17 residues. J lost 7 bases, V lost 1 base, and 12 bases had no gene match. Germline CDR1 is SGHVS and CDR2 is FQNEAQ. CDR3 sequence: CASSLGRRRGLEQPQHF. The CDR3 region has the DNA TGTGCCAGCAGCTTAGGGCGCCGCAGGGGGCTAGAGCAGCCCCAGCATTTT.

This clonotype was picked up many times. The rearrangement links TRBV3-1 to TRBJ2-1; D gene unclear. CDR1 LGHDT and CDR2 YNNKEL come from the germline V gene (reference sequence). The length of the CDR3 is 11 residues. The ends were cut back, 1 base at V and 12 bases at J, with 7 bases in the middle. The CDR3 bases are TGTGCCAGCAGCCAAGCCGGGCCGCAGTTCTTC. Encoded protein: CASSQAGPQFF.

Only a few counts were recorded for this clonotype. The J gene is TRBJ1-4, the V gene TRBV12-3 or TRBV12-4; no firm D call. This CDR3 spans 12 amino acids. The V end was cut by 6 bases, the J end by 3 bases, with 5 bases between. The CDR3 reads CASRSSNEKLFF. CDR3 coding DNA: TGTGCCAGCAGGTCGTCTAATGAAAAACTGTTTTTT.

This clonotype was detected ten times or more. The chain employs TRBV18 and TRBJ2-7; D might be TRBD2 (5 bases). CDR1 KGHSH and CDR2 LQKENI come from the germline V gene. The CDR3 covers 12 residues. Trimming stripped 5 bases from V and 3 bases from J, with 8 bases between. CDR3 DNA: TGTGCCAGCTCAGCCGGGAACTACGAGCAGTACTTC. Translating it yields CASSAGNYEQYF.